The 2 T cell receptor beta chains presented below share a single source sample, sequenced in a study of response to subunit inactivated influenza vaccine. Via MiXCR, TCRdb re-called the RT-PCR reads, giving one row per CDR3 protein. The table includes under 550,000 distinct CDR3 sequences, around 7.9% detected once. The sequencing used PBMCs from blood, collected less than 30 months after vaccination. These receptors originate from a man in his fifties or sixties who received an inactivated influenza vaccine.

This clonotype turned up a few times. The genes are TRBV10-3 and TRBJ2-7, with a possible D match to TRBD2 (7 bases). The CDR3 spans 16 residues. Trimming took off 3 bases at V and 0 bases at J, with 15 bases between the two ends. Germline assignment: CDR1 ENHRY and CDR2 SYGVKD. The CDR3 nucleotides are TGTGCCATCAGTGAAAGTGAGGGGGGGAGCTCCTACGAGCAGTACTTC. Protein: CAISESEGGSSYEQYF.

The chain is built from TRBV6-2 or TRBV6-3 and TRBJ2-7; 13 nucleotides match TRBD2. The CDR3 has 18 residues. Germline lookup yields CDR1 MNHEY and CDR2 SVGEGT. With 6 bases clipped from V and 2 bases from J, the junction kept 13 bases outside the gene matches. The CDR3 protein is CASSEYRTSGSGTYEQYF. The CDR3 nucleotides read TGTGCCAGCAGCGAATATCGGACTAGCGGGAGTGGAACCTACGAGCAGTACTTC.